These T cell receptor beta chains were read from a single sample in a study of T cells in Graves' hyperthyroidism and ophthalmopathy. TCRdb independently ran MiXCR on the multiplex PCR reads; one entry per CDR3 protein. The sample holds 300,000 to 450,000 distinct CDR3 sequences, about a fifth seen once. Sequenced sample: blood. These receptors all stem from a man between 18 and 35 years old with Graves' ophthalmopathy. Both conserved end residues are part of each CDR3. D genes are given only for firm matches. Clone size, where shown, is once, few, many, or a class for clones that have expanded.

DNA	CDR3	size	J	V	D
TGTGCCACCAGTGATATAGCGGGGGCCCCAGATACGCAGTATTTT	CATSDIAGAPDTQYF	.	TRBJ2-3	TRBV24-1	TRBD2
TGTGCCAGCAGCTTTGGACTAGCGGGGGGCCGCGAGCAGTACTTC	CASSFGLAGGREQYF	many	TRBJ2-7	TRBV9	TRBD2
TGTGCCAGCAGCCTACCGGGAGCCCACCCTTTGAGCACTGAAGCTTTCTTT	CASSLPGAHPLSTEAFF	many	TRBJ1-1	TRBV7-2	.
TGTGCCAGCAGCTCCGGGAGGGATGGCAATCAGCCCCAGCATTTT	CASSSGRDGNQPQHF	.	TRBJ1-5	TRBV11-2	.
TGTGCCAGCGGGCAAGGGGACAGGGGGCTGTACGAGCAGTACTTC	CASGQGDRGLYEQYF	many	TRBJ2-7	TRBV2	TRBD1
TGTGCCAGCAGCCCGGGGACTTTGGGCGGGGCCAACGTCCTGACTTTC	CASSPGTLGGANVLTF	many	TRBJ2-6	TRBV7-3	.
TGCAGTGCTAGTCCAGCCTCCTACGAGCAGTACTTC	CSASPASYEQYF	many	TRBJ2-7	TRBV20-1	.
TGTGCCAGCAGTTTTTCCGGGAAGAACACTGAAGCTTTCTTT	CASSFSGKNTEAFF	.	TRBJ1-1	TRBV27	.
TGTGCCAGCAGCACAGGATCCACATACGAGCAGTACTTC	CASSTGSTYEQYF	many	TRBJ2-7	TRBV7-2	.
TGTGCCAGCAGCGTAGGTAGCGGGGGCGGTTCATACAATGAGCAGTTCTTC	CASSVGSGGGSYNEQFF	.	TRBJ2-1	TRBV9	TRBD2
TGTGCCAGCAGTGAAGCGGAAAGGGTGTGGACCGGGGAGCTGTTTTTT	CASSEAERVWTGELFF	many	TRBJ2-2	TRBV2	.
TGTGCCAGCAGAGCACAGGGTAGCAATCAGCCCCAGCATTTT	CASRAQGSNQPQHF	many	TRBJ1-5	TRBV27	.
TGTGCCAGCTCACGAGGGGGGGTTACGAACACTGAAGCTTTCTTT	CASSRGGVTNTEAFF	.	TRBJ1-1	TRBV18	.
TGCAGTGCTGGAGGGGATGGCTACACCTTC	CSAGGDGYTF	.	TRBJ1-2	TRBV20-1	.
TGCGCCAGCAGCCAGGGACAGGGCTACGGAAACACCATATATTTT	CASSQGQGYGNTIYF	many	TRBJ1-3	TRBV5-1	TRBD1
TGTGCCAGCAGTCGGGGGGGGACAGGTTCCTACGAGCAGTACTTC	CASSRGGTGSYEQYF	many	TRBJ2-7	TRBV6-1	.
TGTGCCAGCAGCGGGGAAGCGATTGAAGCTTTCTTT	CASSGEAIEAFF	many	TRBJ1-1	TRBV3-1	.
TGTGCCAGCAGCACCGGGACAGGGGGCCTCTATGGCTACACCTTC	CASSTGTGGLYGYTF	many	TRBJ1-2	TRBV2	TRBD1
TGTGCCAGCAGCTTGGAGGGACAGGGGGACCATACGCAGTATTTT	CASSLEGQGDHTQYF	few	TRBJ2-3	TRBV5-4	TRBD1
TGCGCCAGCAGCCAGGGACAGGGGGCCTTCTCTGGAAACACCATATATTTT	CASSQGQGAFSGNTIYF	.	TRBJ1-3	TRBV4-1	TRBD1
TGCGCCAGCAGCCCGGACGGGAACACTGAAGCTTTCTTT	CASSPDGNTEAFF	many	TRBJ1-1	TRBV5-1	.
TGCGCCAGCAGCGCCGCCGGGACTAACTCCTACGAGCAGTACTTC	CASSAAGTNSYEQYF	many	TRBJ2-7	TRBV5-1	TRBD2
TGTGCCAGCAGCGAACAGGGGACAGGGGGCGAGGAGACCCAGTACTTC	CASSEQGTGGEETQYF	.	TRBJ2-5	TRBV6-1	TRBD1
TGCAGCGGACAAGGAGGAAACTACGAGCAGTACTTC	CSGQGGNYEQYF	.	TRBJ2-7	TRBV29-1	.
TGTGCCAGCAGCCAGGGACCAATCTCCTACAATGAGCAGTTCTTC	CASSQGPISYNEQFF	few	TRBJ2-1	TRBV6-1	.